This TCR beta chain was sequenced during a study of T cell responses to AZD1222 COVID-19 vaccine. On this clone: The antigen is not known.

Notes on the study in general: Spike as a whole was targeted by vaccine-associated CD4 TCRs, dominant at 160-218 and 743-854. In all cases, repertoires were sampled only after the peak T cell response.

There are 10 residues in the CDR3. CDR1 is MNHEY, CDR2 SVGAGI, per germline. V lost 8 bases, J lost 3 bases, and 5 bases lay in between. Only in-frame clones appear in the TCRdb table, and some are missing; sequencing was by immunoSEQ multiplex PCR. The sample consists of about 85,000 clones, around nine tenths of them appearing once. The sequence was collected from an adult in good health. Here the sequenced sample was peripheral blood, taken on day 0 of AZD1222 vaccination. V and J are TRBV6-5 and TRBJ2-7; no firm D call. This CDR3 reads CASRNYEQYF. The CDR3 DNA reads as TGTGCCAGCCGGAACTACGAGCAGTACTTC.